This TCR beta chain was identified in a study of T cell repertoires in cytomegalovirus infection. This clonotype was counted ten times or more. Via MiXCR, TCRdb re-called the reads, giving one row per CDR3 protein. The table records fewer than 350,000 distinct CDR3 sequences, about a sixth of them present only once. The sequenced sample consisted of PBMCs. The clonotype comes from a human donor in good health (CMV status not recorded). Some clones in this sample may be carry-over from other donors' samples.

This CDR3 is CAISETGNTEAFF. The CDR3 region has the DNA TGTGCCATCAGTGAGACAGGAAACACTGAAGCTTTCTTT. The J gene is TRBJ1-1, the V gene TRBV10-3; tentative D call: TRBD1 (5 bases). Germline assignment: CDR1 ENHRY and CDR2 SYGVKD. Trimming pared 2 bases from V and 2 bases from J, leaving 6 bases between. This CDR3 spans 13 amino acids.